Ten or more counts support the clone carrying this T cell receptor (beta chain). This specimen comes from a study of neurological immune-mediated disorders. The CDR3 is 14 residues long. Germline V CDR1 and CDR2: DFQATT, SNEGSKA (reference sequence). J gave up 7 bases and V 3 bases, and 8 bases lay outside the gene matches. TCRdb independently ran MiXCR on the 5' RACE reads; one entry per CDR3 protein. This sample has approximately 46,000 distinct CDR3 sequences; around 3.3% occur once, and the top ten carry roughly 16%. This clonotype was sampled from a woman aged 45-65 years with multiple sclerosis. Material for sequencing was PBMCs. The J gene is TRBJ1-5, the V gene TRBV20-1; 8 positions agree with TRBD1. The CDR3 DNA is TGCAGTGCTAGCGATTCAGGGGGCTTACAGCCCCAGCATTTT. Translated, it gives CSASDSGGLQPQHF.